These T cell receptor beta chains were read from a single sample in a study of shared clonotypes between healthy human individuals. Using immunoSEQ multiplex PCR, the repertoire was profiled, and TCRdb retains in-frame clones only, with some absent. The sample lists about 2.1 million clones, around 95% occurring once. Sequencing input: naive CD8+ T cells from PBMCs. These receptors were obtained from a man in his late teens or twenties in good health. Some clones in this sample may be carry-over from other donors' samples. Each CDR3 is given with its conserved first and last residue. The D gene is left open where the match is weak. For some rows the clone size is stated as once, few or many, or as a class when expanded; others skip it.

CDR3aa: CASSILPLPSGSFDEQFF
CDR3nt: TGTGCCAGCAGTATCCTCCCCCTCCCTAGCGGGAGTTTCGATGAGCAGTTCTTC
j_gene: TRBJ2-1
abundance: -
v_gene: TRBV27
d_gene: TRBD2

CDR3aa: CASSQDSRGNQPQHF
CDR3nt: TGCGCCAGCAGCCAAGATAGCAGGGGCAATCAGCCCCAGCATTTT
j_gene: TRBJ1-5
abundance: once
v_gene: TRBV4-3
d_gene: -

CDR3aa: CASSPRGPAYEQYF
CDR3nt: TGTGCCAGCAGTCCCCGGGGGCCAGCCTACGAGCAGTACTTC
j_gene: TRBJ2-7
abundance: once
v_gene: TRBV6-5
d_gene: -

CDR3aa: CATLPPGQSMWEQYF
CDR3nt: TGTGCCACCTTACCTCCGGGACAGAGTATGTGGGAGCAGTACTTC
j_gene: TRBJ2-7
abundance: -
v_gene: TRBV2
d_gene: TRBD1

CDR3aa: CASSPPGVYATNEKLFF
CDR3nt: TGTGCCAGCAGCCCACCTGGGGTCTATGCAACTAATGAAAAACTGTTTTTT
j_gene: TRBJ1-4
abundance: once
v_gene: TRBV14
d_gene: -

CDR3aa: CASSLGLSSEQFF
CDR3nt: TGTGCCAGCAGCTTAGGGTTGAGTTCAGAGCAGTTCTTC
j_gene: TRBJ2-1
abundance: -
v_gene: TRBV7-2
d_gene: -

CDR3aa: CASSFLDSSYEQYF
CDR3nt: TGTGCCAGCAGTTTTCTTGACAGTTCCTACGAGCAGTACTTC
j_gene: TRBJ2-7
abundance: -
v_gene: TRBV27
d_gene: -

CDR3aa: CASSVGYRTNYGYTF
CDR3nt: TGTGCCAGCAGCGTAGGGTACAGAACTAACTATGGCTACACCTTC
j_gene: TRBJ1-2
abundance: -
v_gene: TRBV9
d_gene: -

CDR3aa: CASSEVPNTIYF
CDR3nt: TGTGCCAGCAGTGAGGTCCCAAACACCATATATTTT
j_gene: TRBJ1-3
abundance: once
v_gene: TRBV6-1
d_gene: -

CDR3aa: CASSFRDRGQANTGELFF
CDR3nt: TGTGCCAGCAGCTTCCGGGACAGGGGGCAGGCGAACACCGGGGAGCTGTTTTTT
j_gene: TRBJ2-2
abundance: -
v_gene: TRBV11-2
d_gene: TRBD1

CDR3aa: CASSLAGGGELFF
CDR3nt: TGTGCCAGCAGCTTGGCAGGGGGCGGGGAGCTGTTTTTT
j_gene: TRBJ2-2
abundance: -
v_gene: TRBV5-8
d_gene: TRBD1

CDR3aa: CASSQPGQGGYEQYF
CDR3nt: TGCGCCAGCAGCCAACCGGGACAGGGGGGTTACGAGCAGTACTTC
j_gene: TRBJ2-7
abundance: -
v_gene: TRBV4-1
d_gene: TRBD1

CDR3aa: CASSLGGAGTTEAFF
CDR3nt: TGTGCCAGCAGCTTAGGAGGGGCTGGGACCACTGAAGCTTTCTTT
j_gene: TRBJ1-1
abundance: once
v_gene: TRBV13
d_gene: -

CDR3aa: CASSQVGPSNEQFF
CDR3nt: TGCGCCAGCAGCCAAGTCGGGCCTTCCAATGAGCAGTTCTTC
j_gene: TRBJ2-1
abundance: -
v_gene: TRBV4-1
d_gene: -

CDR3aa: CASSRRGGSSYEQYF
CDR3nt: TGTGCCAGCAGCCGCCGGGGGGGTAGCTCCTACGAGCAGTACTTC
j_gene: TRBJ2-7
abundance: -
v_gene: TRBV5-6
d_gene: TRBD2

CDR3aa: CASSFGTGYEQYF
CDR3nt: TGTGCCAGCAGTTTCGGGACGGGCTACGAGCAGTACTTC
j_gene: TRBJ2-7
abundance: -
v_gene: TRBV27
d_gene: -

CDR3aa: CASSQNDYYNEQFF
CDR3nt: TGTGCCAGCAGCCAAAACGACTATTACAATGAGCAGTTCTTC
j_gene: TRBJ2-1
abundance: -
v_gene: TRBV6-6
d_gene: -

CDR3aa: CASSYTGQGYYEQYF
CDR3nt: TGTGCCAGCAGTTATACGGGACAGGGGTATTACGAGCAGTACTTC
j_gene: TRBJ2-7
abundance: -
v_gene: TRBV6-5
d_gene: TRBD1

CDR3aa: CASSVATGEWGLDKNIQYF
CDR3nt: TGTGCCAGCAGCGTTGCAACAGGGGAATGGGGTCTCGACAAAAACATTCAGTACTTC
j_gene: TRBJ2-4
abundance: -
v_gene: TRBV9
d_gene: TRBD1

CDR3aa: CASSTQRGADYGYTF
CDR3nt: TGTGCCAGCAGCACCCAAAGGGGCGCAGACTATGGCTACACCTTC
j_gene: TRBJ1-2
abundance: -
v_gene: TRBV28
d_gene: -

CDR3aa: CASSQGPGTGVYEQYF
CDR3nt: TGCGCCAGCAGCCAAGGGCCCGGGACAGGGGTATACGAGCAGTACTTC
j_gene: TRBJ2-7
abundance: -
v_gene: TRBV4-1
d_gene: TRBD1

CDR3aa: CASSYRLAGGGGGIYNEQFF
CDR3nt: TGTGCCAGCAGCTATCGACTAGCGGGAGGAGGAGGGGGCATTTACAATGAGCAGTTCTTC
j_gene: TRBJ2-1
abundance: once
v_gene: TRBV7-8
d_gene: TRBD2

CDR3aa: CSGSGGRQPHTEAFF
CDR3nt: TGCAGCGGCAGCGGGGGGAGACAGCCCCACACTGAAGCTTTCTTT
j_gene: TRBJ1-1
abundance: -
v_gene: TRBV29-1
d_gene: -

CDR3aa: CASSPAGLAVQETQYF
CDR3nt: TGTGCCAGCAGCCCCGCCGGACTAGCGGTACAAGAGACCCAGTACTTC
j_gene: TRBJ2-5
abundance: -
v_gene: TRBV11-2
d_gene: TRBD2

CDR3aa: CASSQETWGAIMDTQYF
CDR3nt: TGCGCCAGCAGCCAAGAAACATGGGGAGCCATCATGGATACGCAGTATTTT
j_gene: TRBJ2-3
abundance: -
v_gene: TRBV4-3
d_gene: -

CDR3aa: CASSAPYEQYF
CDR3nt: TGTGCCAGCAGCGCCCCCTACGAGCAGTACTTC
j_gene: TRBJ2-7
abundance: -
v_gene: TRBV11-2
d_gene: -

CDR3aa: CASSHIGGGRYEQYF
CDR3nt: TGTGCCAGCAGCCACATAGGGGGAGGGCGCTACGAGCAGTACTTC
j_gene: TRBJ2-7
abundance: once
v_gene: TRBV5-6
d_gene: -

CDR3aa: CASSTKDRGVTGELFF
CDR3nt: TGTGCCAGCAGCACAAAGGACCGGGGGGTTACCGGGGAGCTGTTTTTT
j_gene: TRBJ2-2
abundance: -
v_gene: TRBV7-9
d_gene: TRBD2

CDR3aa: CASSTGLAGGLYF
CDR3nt: TGTGCCAGCAGCACGGGACTAGCGGGAGGACTGTACTTC
j_gene: TRBJ2-7
abundance: -
v_gene: TRBV11-2
d_gene: TRBD2

CDR3aa: CASSLVWDWGNQPQHF
CDR3nt: TGTGCCAGCAGTTTAGTCTGGGATTGGGGCAATCAGCCCCAGCATTTT
j_gene: TRBJ1-5
abundance: -
v_gene: TRBV27
d_gene: -

CDR3aa: CSVEDRLAGIYNEQFF
CDR3nt: TGCAGCGTTGAAGATCGTCTAGCGGGAATTTACAATGAGCAGTTCTTC
j_gene: TRBJ2-1
abundance: -
v_gene: TRBV29-1
d_gene: TRBD2

CDR3aa: CASSLASDTRSYNEQFF
CDR3nt: TGTGCCAGCAGCTTAGCATCGGACACCCGCTCCTACAATGAGCAGTTCTTC
j_gene: TRBJ2-1
abundance: -
v_gene: TRBV7-8
d_gene: -

CDR3aa: CASSAGTHGYEQYF
CDR3nt: TGTGCCAGCAGCGCAGGGACTCACGGCTACGAGCAGTACTTC
j_gene: TRBJ2-7
abundance: -
v_gene: TRBV9
d_gene: -

CDR3aa: CASSLNPSGFEQYF
CDR3nt: TGTGCCAGCAGCTTAAACCCTTCGGGGTTTGAGCAGTACTTC
j_gene: TRBJ2-7
abundance: -
v_gene: TRBV7-2
d_gene: -

CDR3aa: CAWSLLAGGPDEQFF
CDR3nt: TGTGCCTGGAGTCTACTAGCGGGAGGGCCCGATGAGCAGTTCTTC
j_gene: TRBJ2-1
abundance: -
v_gene: TRBV30
d_gene: TRBD2

CDR3aa: CASSSGFYEQYF
CDR3nt: TGTGCCAGTAGTTCAGGGTTCTACGAGCAGTACTTC
j_gene: TRBJ2-7
abundance: -
v_gene: TRBV19
d_gene: -

CDR3aa: CASSQSDRVRQLYGYTF
CDR3nt: TGCGCCAGCAGCCAATCCGACAGGGTTCGCCAGCTCTATGGCTACACCTTC
j_gene: TRBJ1-2
abundance: -
v_gene: TRBV4-1
d_gene: TRBD1

CDR3aa: CASSQDMVTRADTQYF
CDR3nt: TGCGCCAGCAGCCAAGATATGGTGACGCGCGCAGATACGCAGTATTTT
j_gene: TRBJ2-3
abundance: -
v_gene: TRBV4-3
d_gene: -

CDR3aa: CASSPRTGWGSYEQYF
CDR3nt: TGTGCCAGCAGCCCCCGGACAGGATGGGGCTCCTACGAGCAGTACTTC
j_gene: TRBJ2-7
abundance: -
v_gene: TRBV14
d_gene: TRBD1

CDR3aa: CASSLSVSREQFF
CDR3nt: TGTGCCAGCAGCTTATCCGTTTCTAGGGAGCAGTTCTTC
j_gene: TRBJ2-1
abundance: -
v_gene: TRBV7-8
d_gene: -

CDR3aa: CASSLLPGTGILGYEQYF
CDR3nt: TGTGCCAGCAGCCTACTACCCGGGACAGGGATCTTAGGTTACGAGCAGTACTTC
j_gene: TRBJ2-7
abundance: -
v_gene: TRBV5-4
d_gene: TRBD1

CDR3aa: CSVEDTPDRFFGYTF
CDR3nt: TGCAGCGTTGAAGACACCCCGGACAGGTTCTTTGGCTACACCTTC
j_gene: TRBJ1-2
abundance: -
v_gene: TRBV29-1
d_gene: TRBD1

CDR3aa: CATSRGGSSASSYEQYF
CDR3nt: TGTGCCACCAGCAGAGGAGGGTCTAGCGCCAGCTCCTACGAGCAGTACTTC
j_gene: TRBJ2-7
abundance: -
v_gene: TRBV15
d_gene: -

CDR3aa: CASSPFGGYTDTQYF
CDR3nt: TGTGCCAGCAGCCCTTTTGGGGGCTACACAGATACGCAGTATTTT
j_gene: TRBJ2-3
abundance: -
v_gene: TRBV7-6
d_gene: -

CDR3aa: CASSRGGDQPQHF
CDR3nt: TGTGCCAGTTCGAGGGGGGGGGATCAGCCCCAGCATTTT
j_gene: TRBJ1-5
abundance: -
v_gene: TRBV19
d_gene: -

CDR3aa: CASSPLDQPGELFF
CDR3nt: TGTGCCAGCAGCCCTCTCGACCAGCCGGGGGAGCTGTTTTTT
j_gene: TRBJ2-2
abundance: -
v_gene: TRBV6-6
d_gene: -

CDR3aa: CAWRRQGALTGELFF
CDR3nt: TGTGCCTGGAGACGACAGGGGGCTCTTACCGGGGAGCTGTTTTTT
j_gene: TRBJ2-2
abundance: once
v_gene: TRBV30
d_gene: TRBD1

CDR3aa: CASSVTGTDTTGELFF
CDR3nt: TGTGCCAGCAGCGTAACCGGGACAGACACCACCGGGGAGCTGTTTTTT
j_gene: TRBJ2-2
abundance: -
v_gene: TRBV9
d_gene: TRBD1

CDR3aa: CSRFWGYGYTF
CDR3nt: TGCAGTAGGTTCTGGGGTTATGGCTACACCTTC
j_gene: TRBJ1-2
abundance: -
v_gene: TRBV20-1
d_gene: -

CDR3aa: CASSEAGTALSGNTIYF
CDR3nt: TGTGCCAGCAGTGAAGCGGGAACGGCCCTCTCTGGAAACACCATATATTTT
j_gene: TRBJ1-3
abundance: once
v_gene: TRBV6-1
d_gene: -

CDR3aa: CASRGAIISYEQYF
CDR3nt: TGTGCCAGCAGAGGGGCCATAATCTCCTACGAGCAGTACTTC
j_gene: TRBJ2-7
abundance: -
v_gene: TRBV6-1
d_gene: -

CDR3aa: CASSPRDSFYEQYF
CDR3nt: TGTGCCAGCAGCCCCCGGGACAGCTTTTACGAGCAGTACTTC
j_gene: TRBJ2-7
abundance: -
v_gene: TRBV9
d_gene: TRBD1

CDR3aa: CASSPTPRGQYF
CDR3nt: TGTGCCAGCAGCCCCACGCCACGGGGGCAGTACTTC
j_gene: TRBJ2-7
abundance: -
v_gene: TRBV11-2
d_gene: -

CDR3aa: CASSQRGFSYNEQFF
CDR3nt: TGTGCCAGCAGCCAACGCGGATTCTCCTACAATGAGCAGTTCTTC
j_gene: TRBJ2-1
abundance: -
v_gene: TRBV14
d_gene: -

CDR3aa: CASSSGGIYNEQFF
CDR3nt: TGTGCCAGCAGTAGCGGGGGTATCTACAATGAGCAGTTCTTC
j_gene: TRBJ2-1
abundance: -
v_gene: TRBV7-9
d_gene: TRBD2

CDR3aa: CASSLRQGRGNTIYF
CDR3nt: TGTGCCAGCAGCTTAAGACAGGGGAGAGGAAACACCATATATTTT
j_gene: TRBJ1-3
abundance: -
v_gene: TRBV5-6
d_gene: TRBD1

CDR3aa: CASSIVGSGGEGYTF
CDR3nt: TGTGCCAGTAGTATAGTCGGGTCAGGAGGTGAAGGCTACACCTTC
j_gene: TRBJ1-2
abundance: -
v_gene: TRBV19
d_gene: -

CDR3aa: CASSPRDTTNEKLFF
CDR3nt: TGTGCCAGCAGCCCCAGGGATACAACTAATGAAAAACTGTTTTTT
j_gene: TRBJ1-4
abundance: -
v_gene: TRBV7-9
d_gene: -

CDR3aa: CASTSGTAKNTGELFF
CDR3nt: TGTGCCAGCACCTCCGGGACAGCCAAGAACACCGGGGAGCTGTTTTTT
j_gene: TRBJ2-2
abundance: -
v_gene: TRBV7-9
d_gene: TRBD1